This is a list of T cell receptor beta chains from one sample in a study of blood T cells in healthy people across ages. TCRdb independently ran MiXCR on the 5' RACE reads; one entry per CDR3 protein. The sample has some 1.1 million distinct CDR3 sequences; 35% to 45% are singletons. The sample comprised blood. These receptors originate from a man younger than 35 in good health. CDR3s include the opening cysteine and the closing phenylalanine or tryptophan. The D gene is left open where the match is weak. The listing skips clone size in some rows; elsewhere it reads once, few, many or a size class.

CDR3 protein: CASSPRGQGLIDTQYF; CDR3 DNA: TGTGCCAGCAGCCCCCGGGGACAGGGCCTGATAGATACGCAGTATTTT; clone size: .; D gene: TRBD1; V gene: TRBV7-2; J gene: TRBJ2-3
CDR3 protein: CASSRELVDTQYF; CDR3 DNA: TGTGCCAGCAGCCGCGAACTAGTGGATACGCAGTATTTT; clone size: few; D gene: .; V gene: TRBV7-2; J gene: TRBJ2-3
CDR3 protein: CAISATGGSGTEAFF; CDR3 DNA: TGTGCCATCAGTGCCACAGGGGGATCTGGCACTGAAGCTTTCTTT; clone size: few; D gene: TRBD1; V gene: TRBV10-3; J gene: TRBJ1-1
CDR3 protein: CASSPLPSGVKTGELFF; CDR3 DNA: TGTGCCAGCAGCCCACTCCCTAGCGGGGTGAAAACCGGGGAGCTGTTTTTT; clone size: .; D gene: TRBD2; V gene: TRBV12-3/TRBV12-4; J gene: TRBJ2-2
CDR3 protein: CASSQEWTTNEKLFF; CDR3 DNA: TGCGCCAGCAGCCAAGAGTGGACAACTAATGAAAAACTGTTTTTT; clone size: .; D gene: .; V gene: TRBV4-3; J gene: TRBJ1-4
CDR3 protein: CASKPESSGNQPQHF; CDR3 DNA: TGTGCCAGCAAACCCGAATCCTCGGGCAATCAGCCCCAGCATTTT; clone size: few; D gene: .; V gene: TRBV28; J gene: TRBJ1-5
CDR3 protein: CASSPPAYNEQYF; CDR3 DNA: TGTGCCAGCAGCCCGCCTGCCTACAATGAGCAGTACTTC; clone size: few; D gene: .; V gene: TRBV12-3/TRBV12-4; J gene: TRBJ2-7
CDR3 protein: CASIQPAGSSSYNEQFF; CDR3 DNA: TGTGCCAGCATCCAACCGGCAGGGAGTAGCTCCTACAATGAGCAGTTCTTC; clone size: few; D gene: .; V gene: TRBV7-8; J gene: TRBJ2-1
CDR3 protein: CASSLRLGLAMMSDTQYF; CDR3 DNA: TGTGCCAGCAGCTTACGCCTAGGACTAGCAATGATGTCAGATACGCAGTATTTT; clone size: .; D gene: TRBD2; V gene: TRBV7-2; J gene: TRBJ2-3
CDR3 protein: CASSLKGGIQTQYF; CDR3 DNA: TGTGCCAGCAGCTTAAAGGGGGGGATACAGACCCAGTACTTC; clone size: .; D gene: .; V gene: TRBV7-2; J gene: TRBJ2-5
CDR3 protein: CASSRGTSGGGSLFF; CDR3 DNA: TGTGCCAGCAGCCGGGGGACTAGCGGGGGGGGATCCCTGTTCTTC; clone size: .; D gene: TRBD2; V gene: TRBV12-3/TRBV12-4; J gene: TRBJ2-1
CDR3 protein: CASSFSSPDTQYF; CDR3 DNA: TGTGCCAGCAGTTTCTCGTCTCCAGATACGCAGTATTTT; clone size: many; D gene: .; V gene: TRBV12-3/TRBV12-4; J gene: TRBJ2-3
CDR3 protein: CASSGVWYGYTF; CDR3 DNA: TGTGCCAGCAGCGGGGTGTGGTATGGCTACACCTTC; clone size: .; D gene: .; V gene: TRBV25-1; J gene: TRBJ1-2
CDR3 protein: CASSYDPGSYNEQFF; CDR3 DNA: TGTGCCAGCAGTTACGATCCGGGGTCCTACAATGAGCAGTTCTTC; clone size: few; D gene: .; V gene: TRBV6-2/TRBV6-3; J gene: TRBJ2-1
CDR3 protein: CSARAEGGPRTNEKLFF; CDR3 DNA: TGCAGTGCTAGAGCGGAAGGAGGACCGAGAACTAATGAAAAACTGTTTTTT; clone size: once; D gene: .; V gene: TRBV20-1; J gene: TRBJ1-4
CDR3 protein: CASSQEFAPYYGYTF; CDR3 DNA: TGCGCCAGCAGCCAAGAATTCGCCCCCTACTATGGCTACACCTTC; clone size: few; D gene: .; V gene: TRBV4-3; J gene: TRBJ1-2
CDR3 protein: CSVEWGQFF; CDR3 DNA: TGCAGCGTTGAATGGGGGCAGTTCTTC; clone size: .; D gene: .; V gene: TRBV29-1; J gene: TRBJ2-1
CDR3 protein: CASTWAMAGEETQYF; CDR3 DNA: TGTGCCAGCACTTGGGCAATGGCAGGGGAAGAGACCCAGTACTTC; clone size: few; D gene: .; V gene: TRBV5-5; J gene: TRBJ2-5
CDR3 protein: CASSSWDRGSTEAFF; CDR3 DNA: TGTGCCAGCAGTTCATGGGACAGGGGAAGCACTGAAGCTTTCTTT; clone size: .; D gene: TRBD1; V gene: TRBV6-2/TRBV6-3; J gene: TRBJ1-1
CDR3 protein: CATDRVEGQPQHF; CDR3 DNA: TGTGCCACGGACAGGGTCGAAGGACAGCCCCAGCATTTT; clone size: many; D gene: TRBD1; V gene: TRBV6-1; J gene: TRBJ1-5
CDR3 protein: CASRIAVGASNQPQHF; CDR3 DNA: TGTGCCAGCAGAATCGCGGTAGGCGCTAGCAATCAGCCCCAGCATTTT; clone size: .; D gene: .; V gene: TRBV6-5; J gene: TRBJ1-5
CDR3 protein: CTTSDPGGPHTDTQYF; CDR3 DNA: TGTACCACCAGTGACCCCGGGGGGCCCCACACAGATACGCAGTATTTT; clone size: .; D gene: .; V gene: TRBV24-1; J gene: TRBJ2-3
CDR3 protein: CRTLSYNEQFF; CDR3 DNA: TGCAGGACACTTTCCTACAATGAGCAGTTCTTC; clone size: few; D gene: .; V gene: TRBV20-1; J gene: TRBJ2-1
CDR3 protein: CASTSGGQGNTEAFF; CDR3 DNA: TGTGCCAGCACCTCCGGGGGACAGGGAAACACTGAAGCTTTCTTT; clone size: .; D gene: TRBD1; V gene: TRBV28; J gene: TRBJ1-1
CDR3 protein: CASSVLQGTDTQYF; CDR3 DNA: TGTGCCAGCAGTGTCCTCCAGGGCACAGATACGCAGTATTTT; clone size: few; D gene: .; V gene: TRBV2; J gene: TRBJ2-3
CDR3 protein: CAITPGLSYEQYF; CDR3 DNA: TGTGCCATCACCCCAGGGCTCTCCTACGAGCAGTACTTC; clone size: few; D gene: .; V gene: TRBV10-3; J gene: TRBJ2-7
CDR3 protein: CASSQDEGAGELFF; CDR3 DNA: TGTGCCAGCAGCCAAGATGAGGGGGCCGGGGAGCTGTTTTTT; clone size: .; D gene: .; V gene: TRBV4-2; J gene: TRBJ2-2
CDR3 protein: CSVSGQVIQETQYF; CDR3 DNA: TGCAGCGTCTCGGGACAGGTGATCCAAGAGACCCAGTACTTC; clone size: .; D gene: TRBD1; V gene: TRBV29-1; J gene: TRBJ2-5
CDR3 protein: CASSGEESPSNQPQHF; CDR3 DNA: TGTGCCAGCAGTGGTGAGGAAAGCCCTAGCAATCAGCCCCAGCATTTT; clone size: .; D gene: .; V gene: TRBV2; J gene: TRBJ1-5
CDR3 protein: CSVDPGRTDTQYF; CDR3 DNA: TGCAGCGTTGACCCCGGACGCACAGATACGCAGTATTTT; clone size: few; D gene: .; V gene: TRBV29-1; J gene: TRBJ2-3
CDR3 protein: CASSLSPAPSSYNEQYF; CDR3 DNA: TGTGCCAGCAGTTTAAGCCCGGCTCCAAGCTCCTACAATGAGCAGTACTTC; clone size: .; D gene: .; V gene: TRBV12-3/TRBV12-4; J gene: TRBJ2-7
CDR3 protein: CASSLSLNQPQHF; CDR3 DNA: TGTGCCAGCAGTTTGTCCCTTAACCAGCCCCAGCATTTT; clone size: many; D gene: .; V gene: TRBV12-3/TRBV12-4; J gene: TRBJ1-5
CDR3 protein: CASSPGIASYGYTF; CDR3 DNA: TGCGCCAGCAGCCCCGGGATCGCCTCGTATGGCTACACCTTC; clone size: .; D gene: .; V gene: TRBV5-1; J gene: TRBJ1-2
CDR3 protein: CASSPRFRAYEQYF; CDR3 DNA: TGTGCCAGCAGTCCCCGCTTCAGGGCTTACGAGCAGTACTTC; clone size: few; D gene: .; V gene: TRBV12-3/TRBV12-4; J gene: TRBJ2-7
CDR3 protein: CASSDSTGGEQYF; CDR3 DNA: TGTGCCAGCAGTGACTCGACAGGAGGAGAGCAGTACTTC; clone size: .; D gene: .; V gene: TRBV25-1; J gene: TRBJ2-7
CDR3 protein: CDSSYAGEGSGELFF; CDR3 DNA: TGTGACAGCAGTTACGCAGGGGAGGGTTCCGGGGAGCTGTTTTTT; clone size: .; D gene: .; V gene: TRBV6-5; J gene: TRBJ2-2
CDR3 protein: CASSDWQGEKLFF; CDR3 DNA: TGTGCCAGCAGTGATTGGCAGGGAGAGAAACTGTTTTTT; clone size: few; D gene: .; V gene: TRBV25-1; J gene: TRBJ1-4
CDR3 protein: CASSLSEAEQYF; CDR3 DNA: TGTGCCAGCAGTTTGTCCGAGGCCGAGCAGTACTTC; clone size: .; D gene: .; V gene: TRBV12-3/TRBV12-4; J gene: TRBJ2-7
CDR3 protein: CASSQPSGGPYNEQYF; CDR3 DNA: TGTGCCAGCAGCCAACCTAGCGGGGGCCCCTACAATGAGCAGTACTTC; clone size: .; D gene: TRBD2; V gene: TRBV6-5; J gene: TRBJ2-7
CDR3 protein: CSAPRDSDNEQYF; CDR3 DNA: TGCAGTGCTCCCAGGGACTCCGACAATGAGCAGTACTTC; clone size: .; D gene: .; V gene: TRBV20-1; J gene: TRBJ2-7
CDR3 protein: CAISASHTGYAVQPQHF; CDR3 DNA: TGTGCCATCAGTGCCTCACATACAGGGTATGCAGTTCAGCCCCAGCATTTT; clone size: .; D gene: .; V gene: TRBV10-3; J gene: TRBJ1-5